This TCR beta chain was recorded in a study of cytomegalovirus exposure and HLA in healthy donors. This clone has only a few counts. What it binds is not known. The PCR made use of 60 Vbeta and 13 Jbeta primers. Some clones are missing from TCRdb's copy, which holds only in-frame ones; the method was immunoSEQ multiplex PCR. The sample carries about 110,000 clones, about 85% recorded once. The V gene's germline CDR1 is MNHNS and CDR2 SASEGT. The CDR3 is 12 residues long. J gave up 0 bases and V 10 bases, and 3 bases lay outside the gene matches. Study-level results: In a later analysis, DRB1 alleles had the most associated TCRs; HLA-C alleles the fewest. The classifier reportedly diagnosed cytomegalovirus status with high sensitivity and specificity.

This TCR was recovered from a man over 45 in good health and CMV-seronegative. This chain joins TRBV6-1 and TRBJ2-7, with 7 bases identical to TRBD1. The sequenced sample was PBMCs. CDR3: CATRQGSYEQYF. The CDR3 DNA follows: TGTGCCACCCGACAGGGCTCCTACGAGCAGTACTTC.